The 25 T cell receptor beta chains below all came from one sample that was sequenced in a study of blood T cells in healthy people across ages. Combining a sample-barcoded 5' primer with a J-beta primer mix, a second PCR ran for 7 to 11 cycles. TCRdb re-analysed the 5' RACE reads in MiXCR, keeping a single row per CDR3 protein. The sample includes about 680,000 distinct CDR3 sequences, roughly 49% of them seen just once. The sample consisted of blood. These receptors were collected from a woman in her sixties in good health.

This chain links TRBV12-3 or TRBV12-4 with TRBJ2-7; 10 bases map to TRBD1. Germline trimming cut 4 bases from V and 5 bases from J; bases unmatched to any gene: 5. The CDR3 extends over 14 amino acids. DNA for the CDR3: TGTGCCAGCAGTTGGGACAGGGGTCGCAACGAGCAGTACTTC. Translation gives CASSWDRGRNEQYF.

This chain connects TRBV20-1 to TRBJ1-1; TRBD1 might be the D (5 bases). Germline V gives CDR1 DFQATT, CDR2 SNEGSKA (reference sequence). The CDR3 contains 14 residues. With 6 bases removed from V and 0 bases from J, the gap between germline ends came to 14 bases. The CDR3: CSASGYRLNTEAFF. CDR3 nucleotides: TGCAGTGCATCTGGGTACAGGTTGAACACTGAAGCTTTCTTT.

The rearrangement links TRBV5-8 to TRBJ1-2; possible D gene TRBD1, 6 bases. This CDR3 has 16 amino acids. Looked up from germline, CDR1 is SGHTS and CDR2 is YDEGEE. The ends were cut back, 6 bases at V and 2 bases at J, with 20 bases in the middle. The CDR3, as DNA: TGTGCCAGCACATGGGGCACCCAGGGGCTGAACTATGGCTACACCTTC. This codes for CASTWGTQGLNYGYTF. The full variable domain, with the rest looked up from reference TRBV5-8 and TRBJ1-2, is EAGVTQSPTHLIKTRGQQATLRCSPISGHTSVYWYQQALGLGLQFLLWYDEGEERNRGNFPPRFSGRQFPNYSSELNVNALELEDSALYLCASTWGTQGLNYGYTFGSGTRLTVV.

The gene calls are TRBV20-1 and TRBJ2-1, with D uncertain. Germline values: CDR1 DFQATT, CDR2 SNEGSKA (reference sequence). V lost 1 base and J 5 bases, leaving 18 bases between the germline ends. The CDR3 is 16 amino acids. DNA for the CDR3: TGCAGTGCTAGAGGGACGGCATCCCAGGTGGACAATGAGCAGTTCTTC. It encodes CSARGTASQVDNEQFF.

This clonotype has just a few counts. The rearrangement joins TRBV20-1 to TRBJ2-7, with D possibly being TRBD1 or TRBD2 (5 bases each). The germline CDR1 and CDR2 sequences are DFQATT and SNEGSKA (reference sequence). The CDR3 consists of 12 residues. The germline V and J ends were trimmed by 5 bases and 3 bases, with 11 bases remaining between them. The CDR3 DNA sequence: TGCAGTGCTGTGGGACCAGTCTACGAGCAGTACTTC. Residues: CSAVGPVYEQYF.

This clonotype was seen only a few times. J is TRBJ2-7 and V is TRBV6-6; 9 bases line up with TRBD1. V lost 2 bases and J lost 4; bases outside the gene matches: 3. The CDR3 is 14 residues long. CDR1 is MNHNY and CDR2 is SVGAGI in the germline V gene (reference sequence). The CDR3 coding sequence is TGTGCCAGCAGTTACAAGACAGGGGGATACGAGCAGTACTTC. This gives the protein CASSYKTGGYEQYF.

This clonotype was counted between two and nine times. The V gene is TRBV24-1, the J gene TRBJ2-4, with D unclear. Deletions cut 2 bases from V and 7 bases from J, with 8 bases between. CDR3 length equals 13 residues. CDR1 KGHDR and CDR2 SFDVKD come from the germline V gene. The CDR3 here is CATSDSKSNIQYF. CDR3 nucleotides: TGTGCCACCAGTGATTCCAAGTCGAACATTCAGTACTTC.

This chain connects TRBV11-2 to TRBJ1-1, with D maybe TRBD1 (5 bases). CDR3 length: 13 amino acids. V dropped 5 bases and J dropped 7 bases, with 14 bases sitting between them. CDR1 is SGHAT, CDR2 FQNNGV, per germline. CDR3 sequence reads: CASSLGTEGEAFF. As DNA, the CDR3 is TGTGCCAGCAGCCTAGGGACCGAAGGTGAAGCTTTCTTT.

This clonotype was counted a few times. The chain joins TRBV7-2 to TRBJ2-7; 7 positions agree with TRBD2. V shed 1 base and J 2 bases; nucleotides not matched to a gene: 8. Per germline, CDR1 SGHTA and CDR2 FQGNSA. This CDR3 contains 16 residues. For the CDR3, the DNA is TGTGCCAGCAGCTTAGATTCGGCAAGCGGGGCCTACGAGCAGTACTTC. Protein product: CASSLDSASGAYEQYF.

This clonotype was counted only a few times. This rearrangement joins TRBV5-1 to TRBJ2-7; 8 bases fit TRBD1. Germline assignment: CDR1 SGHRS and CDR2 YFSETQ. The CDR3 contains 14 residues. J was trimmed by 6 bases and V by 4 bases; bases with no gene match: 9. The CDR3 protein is CASSGMGQDLEQYF. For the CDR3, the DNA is TGCGCCAGCAGCGGTATGGGACAGGATCTCGAGCAGTACTTC.

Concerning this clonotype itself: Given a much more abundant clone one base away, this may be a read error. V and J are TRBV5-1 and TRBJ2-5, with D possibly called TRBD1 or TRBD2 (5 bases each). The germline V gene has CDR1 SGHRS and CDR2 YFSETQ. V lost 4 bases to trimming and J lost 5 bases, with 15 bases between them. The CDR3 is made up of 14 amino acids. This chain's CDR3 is CASSVAGAEETQYF. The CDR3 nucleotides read TGCGCCAGCAGCGTGGCCGGGGCTGAGGAGACCCAGTACTTC.

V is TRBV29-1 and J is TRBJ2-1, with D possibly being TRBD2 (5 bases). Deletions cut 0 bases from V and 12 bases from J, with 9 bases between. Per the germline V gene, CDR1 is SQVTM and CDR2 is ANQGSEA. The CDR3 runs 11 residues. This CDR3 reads CSVEDPRGQFF. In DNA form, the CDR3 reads TGCAGCGTTGAAGATCCCCGGGGGCAGTTCTTC.

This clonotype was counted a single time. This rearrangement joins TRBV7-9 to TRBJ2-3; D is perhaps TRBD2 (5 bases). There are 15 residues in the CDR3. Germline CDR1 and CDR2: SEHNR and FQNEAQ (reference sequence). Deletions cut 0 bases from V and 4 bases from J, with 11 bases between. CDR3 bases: TGTGCCAGCAGCTTAGCGCCTAGCTTGGCAGATACGCAGTATTTT. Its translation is CASSLAPSLADTQYF.

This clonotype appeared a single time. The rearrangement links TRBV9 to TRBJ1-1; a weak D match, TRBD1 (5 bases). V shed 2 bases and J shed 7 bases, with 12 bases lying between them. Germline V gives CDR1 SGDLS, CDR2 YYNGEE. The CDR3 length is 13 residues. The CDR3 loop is CASSVAPQGEAFF. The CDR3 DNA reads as TGTGCCAGCAGCGTCGCCCCCCAGGGTGAAGCTTTCTTT.

The CDR3 DNA follows: TGCAGTGCTAACCCGGGGGGGCTTGGAGAGACCCAGTACTTC. Its translation is CSANPGGLGETQYF. This chain joins TRBV20-1 and TRBJ2-7; 8 bases align to TRBD2. The DNA end is a closer match to TRBJ2-5, so the J assignment may be wrong. The V gene's germline CDR1 is DFQATT and CDR2 SNEGSKA (reference sequence). The CDR3 loop spans 14 amino acids.

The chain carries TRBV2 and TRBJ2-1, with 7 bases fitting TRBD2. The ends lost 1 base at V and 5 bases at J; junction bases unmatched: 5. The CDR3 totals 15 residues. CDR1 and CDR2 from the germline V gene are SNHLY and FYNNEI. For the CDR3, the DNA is TGTGCCAGCAGTGAAGTGTCTAGCGGAAACAATGAGCAGTTCTTC. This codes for CASSEVSSGNNEQFF.

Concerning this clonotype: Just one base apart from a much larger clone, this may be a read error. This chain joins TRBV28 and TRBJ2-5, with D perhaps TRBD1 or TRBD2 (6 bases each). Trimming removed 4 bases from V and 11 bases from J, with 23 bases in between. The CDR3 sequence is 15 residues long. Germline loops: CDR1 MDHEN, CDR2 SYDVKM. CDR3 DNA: TGTGCCAGCAGTTACGAGACAGGCGGCCTCCGGGAGCAGTACTTC. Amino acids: CASSYETGGLREQYF.

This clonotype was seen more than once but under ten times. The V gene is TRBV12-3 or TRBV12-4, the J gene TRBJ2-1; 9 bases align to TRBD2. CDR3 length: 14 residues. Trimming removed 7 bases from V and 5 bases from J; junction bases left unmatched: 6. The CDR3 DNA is TGTGCCAGCACAATAGCGGGAGCTGACAATGAGCAGTTCTTC. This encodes CASTIAGADNEQFF.

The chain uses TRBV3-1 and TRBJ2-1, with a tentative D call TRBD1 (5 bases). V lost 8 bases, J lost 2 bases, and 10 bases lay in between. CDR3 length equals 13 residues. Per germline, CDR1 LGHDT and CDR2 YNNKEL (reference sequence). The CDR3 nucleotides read TGTGCCAGCCGACAGCAAACCTACAATGAGCAGTTCTTC. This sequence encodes CASRQQTYNEQFF.

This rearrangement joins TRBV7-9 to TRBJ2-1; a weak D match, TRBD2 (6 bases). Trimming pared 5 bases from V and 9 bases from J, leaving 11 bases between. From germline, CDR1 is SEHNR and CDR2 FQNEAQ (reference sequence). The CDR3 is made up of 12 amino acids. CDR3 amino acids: CASSPLGGEQFF. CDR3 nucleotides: TGTGCCAGCAGCCCCTTGGGGGGTGAGCAGTTCTTC.

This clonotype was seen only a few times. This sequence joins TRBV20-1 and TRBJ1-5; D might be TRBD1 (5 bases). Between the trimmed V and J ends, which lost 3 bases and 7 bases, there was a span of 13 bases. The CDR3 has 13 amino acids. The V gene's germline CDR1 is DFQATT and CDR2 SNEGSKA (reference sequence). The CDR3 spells CSASLGPQQPQHF. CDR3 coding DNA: TGCAGTGCTAGTTTGGGGCCCCAACAGCCCCAGCATTTT.

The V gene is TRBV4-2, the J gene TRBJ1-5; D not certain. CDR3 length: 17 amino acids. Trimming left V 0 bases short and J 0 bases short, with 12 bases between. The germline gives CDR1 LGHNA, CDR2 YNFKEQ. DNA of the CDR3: TGTGCCAGCAGCCAAGAGGGTGAAGGGCATAGCAATCAGCCCCAGCATTTT. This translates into CASSQEGEGHSNQPQHF.

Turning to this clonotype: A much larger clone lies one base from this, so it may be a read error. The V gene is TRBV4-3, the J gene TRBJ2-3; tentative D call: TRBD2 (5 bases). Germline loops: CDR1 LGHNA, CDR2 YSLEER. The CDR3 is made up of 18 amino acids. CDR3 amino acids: CASSQERAYGRGSDTRYF. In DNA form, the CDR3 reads TGCGCCAGCAGCCAAGAGAGGGCTTATGGGAGAGGATCGGATACGCGGTATTTT.

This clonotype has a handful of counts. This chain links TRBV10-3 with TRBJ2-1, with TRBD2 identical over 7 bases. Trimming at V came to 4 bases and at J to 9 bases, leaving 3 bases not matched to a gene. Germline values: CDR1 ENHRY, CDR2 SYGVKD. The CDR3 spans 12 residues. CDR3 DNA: TGTGCCATCAGTGGGGGGGGAGCTGAGCAGTTCTTC. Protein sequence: CAISGGGAEQFF.

This chain's CDR3 is CASSPLTSGSETQYF. In nucleotides, the CDR3 is TGTGCCAGCAGTCCACTGACTAGCGGGAGTGAGACCCAGTACTTC. The rearrangement links TRBV12-3 or TRBV12-4 to TRBJ2-5, with 12 positions matching TRBD2. The trim removed 5 bases at V and 5 bases at J, leaving 6 bases unmatched. The CDR3 runs to 15 residues.